This TCR beta chain is drawn from a study of blood T cells in healthy people across ages. Study results and limitations: Roughly linearly, TCR beta diversity per million T cells fell as age increased. Long-lived and aged donors differed, with more naive CD4+ cells and higher diversity in the long-lived.

Each of the donors had around 9 milliliters of peripheral blood drawn into EDTA-treated Vacutainer tubes. The use of a sample-barcoded 5' primer and a J-beta primer mix characterized a second PCR of about 7 to 12 cycles. TCRdb processed the 5' RACE reads anew with MiXCR; each CDR3 protein has one entry. The sample lists 600,000 to 800,000 distinct CDR3 sequences; 20% to 25% were seen once. This clonotype was seen more than once but under ten times. The antigen is unknown. This CDR3 has 17 residues. The J segment lost 8 bases and the V segment lost 4 bases, leaving 13 bases of the junction unmatched. Germline lookup yields CDR1 MNHEY and CDR2 SVGEGT.

Sequencing used blood. The sequence derives from an older man in good health. The J gene is TRBJ2-4, the V gene TRBV6-2 or TRBV6-3, with 11 bases lining up with TRBD2. The DNA for the CDR3 is TGTGCCAGCAGTTCCCCGACTAGCGGGATTGGCCATTACATTCAGTACTTC. Its protein product is CASSSPTSGIGHYIQYF.